This T cell receptor beta chain was captured by sequencing in a study of cytomegalovirus exposure and HLA in healthy donors. The PCR ran on 60 Vbeta and 13 Jbeta primers. In the authors' workflow: Tens of millions of unique TCR beta chains, some 9.9 million of them shared, were counted by a later analysis. Sequenced by immunoSEQ multiplex PCR; TCRdb stores in-frame clones only, minus some. V and J calls and clone size are those listed in that table; D and trimming were worked out from the DNA. The sample has tens of thousands of clones, roughly 86% seen once; the top ten hold over 1.5%. The CDR3 contains 16 residues. In germline, CDR1 is LNHDA, CDR2 SQIVND (reference sequence). With respect to this clone: The junction differs from germline at one of its ends, possibly a read error.

This TCR derives from a young man in good health and CMV-seronegative. Specimen: PBMCs. The V gene is TRBV19, the J gene TRBJ2-2, with a tentative D call TRBD1 (5 bases). CDR3 residues: CASSIGNWGNTGELFF. The CDR3 coding sequence is TGTGCCAGTAGCATAGGGAATTGGGGCAACACCGGGGAGCTGTTTTTT.